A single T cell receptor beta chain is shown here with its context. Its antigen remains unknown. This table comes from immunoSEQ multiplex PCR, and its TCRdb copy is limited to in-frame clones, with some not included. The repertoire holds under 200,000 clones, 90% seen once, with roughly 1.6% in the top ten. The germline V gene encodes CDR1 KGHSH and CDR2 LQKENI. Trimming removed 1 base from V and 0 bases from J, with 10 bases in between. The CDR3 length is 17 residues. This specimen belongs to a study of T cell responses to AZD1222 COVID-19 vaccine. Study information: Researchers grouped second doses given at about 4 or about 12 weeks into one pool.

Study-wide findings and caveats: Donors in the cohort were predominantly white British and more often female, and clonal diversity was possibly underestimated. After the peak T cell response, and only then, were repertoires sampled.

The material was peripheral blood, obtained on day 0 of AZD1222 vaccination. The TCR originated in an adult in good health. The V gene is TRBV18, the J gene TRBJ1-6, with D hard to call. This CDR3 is CASSPRTFSSYNSPLHF. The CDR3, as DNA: TGTGCCAGCTCACCACGGACTTTTAGCTCCTATAATTCACCCCTCCACTTT.